This T cell receptor beta chain came from a study of regulatory T cells in long-lasting Graves disease. Arm-PCR of CDR3 regions and iRepertoire HTBI primers were used to build TCR beta libraries. TCRdb reprocessed the multiplex PCR reads with MiXCR, giving one entry per CDR3 protein. The data show 300,000 to 400,000 distinct CDR3 sequences, 16% seen once. The time point: newly diagnosed GD, antithyroid drugs for less than 3 months. Scientists built the TCR library using RNA that was extracted from PBMCs. The CDR3 spans 12 residues. CDR1 is MNHEY, CDR2 SVGEGT, per germline. Trimming pared 6 bases from V and 3 bases from J, leaving 8 bases between. The table lists this clonotype with many counts. Its target is unknown. Study results and limitations: Persistent Graves' cases showed lower TCR diversity than newly diagnosed cases.

This same sample was also taken into another study, of T cells in Graves' hyperthyroidism and ophthalmopathy. That source adds: The study used the HTBI primer set for a first-round RT-PCR of the TCR CDR3.

V is TRBV6-2 or TRBV6-3 and J is TRBJ1-1; D not certain. The sequenced sample was peripheral blood mononuclear cells (PBMCs), obtained at new diagnosis, from a patient treated with antithyroid drugs. The receptor was derived from a man in his forties or fifties with Graves disease. The chain's CDR3 is CASRRIDTEAFF. In nucleotides, the CDR3 is TGTGCCAGCAGACGTATAGACACTGAAGCTTTCTTT.